The 26 T cell receptor beta chains listed next were all sequenced from one sample in a study of shared clonotypes between healthy human individuals. The method was immunoSEQ multiplex PCR; TCRdb's version includes in-frame clones alone and lacks a portion of them. This sample has roughly 2.1 million clones; approximately 94% occur once, and the top ten carry around 1.7%. CD8 cells regarded as naive lacked CD45RO, were positively chosen for CCR7, and omitted terminally differentiated effector memory CD45RA+ cells. Sequenced material: naive CD8+ T cells from PBMCs. The receptor set was obtained from a man aged 18-30 years in good health. Some clones in this sample may be carry-over from other donors' samples.

The chain is built from TRBV7-9 and TRBJ2-1; D is unclear. The V end was cut by 1 base, the J end by 4 bases, with 11 bases between. The CDR3 totals 15 residues. Germline V gene sequence: CDR1 SEHNR, CDR2 FQNEAQ (reference sequence). CDR3 sequence reads: CASSLVSFPYNEQFF. The CDR3 DNA reads as TGTGCCAGCAGCTTAGTGAGTTTCCCTTACAATGAGCAGTTCTTC.

This clone was recorded only once. The chain combines TRBV30 with TRBJ2-5, with D possibly matching TRBD1 (5 bases). The V end lost 1 base, the J end lost 5 bases, and 14 bases lay between the germline ends. CDR3 size: 14 residues. Looked up from germline, CDR1 is GTSNPN and CDR2 is SVGIG (reference sequence). The CDR3 here is CAWSEAASGETQYF. DNA for the CDR3: TGTGCCTGGAGTGAGGCGGCTTCAGGGGAGACCCAGTACTTC. Combining the CDR3 with reference TRBV30 and TRBJ2-5 gives the whole variable domain SQTIHQWPATLVQPVGSPLSLECTVEGTSNPNLYWYRQAAGRGLQLLFYSVGIGQISSEVPQNLSASRPQDRQFILSSKKLLLSDSGFYLCAWSEAASGETQYFGPGTRLLVL.

The rearrangement joins TRBV10-2 to TRBJ2-3; D remains unclear. The germline V gene encodes CDR1 WSHSY and CDR2 SAAADI. CDR3 size: 13 residues. V was pared by 7 bases and J by 4 bases, with 12 bases between. For the CDR3, the DNA is TGCGCCAGCAATGGACCTCTCGCAGATACGCAGTATTTT. The encoded protein is CASNGPLADTQYF.

Here the CDR3 DNA reads TGTGCCAGCAGCTTAGTAGTAGGGGACCGGGAGCTGTTTTTT. Amino acid sequence: CASSLVVGDRELFF. The V and J genes are TRBV7-8 and TRBJ2-2; tentatively, D is TRBD1 or TRBD2 (5 bases each). This CDR3 is 14 amino acids long. Germline V gene lookup returns CDR1 SGHVS and CDR2 FQNEAQ. V shed 1 base and J shed 9 bases, with 12 bases lying between them.

CDR3 amino acids: CSVAAGLEETQYF. CDR3 nucleotide sequence: TGCAGCGTTGCGGCGGGCCTGGAAGAGACCCAGTACTTC. The chain joins TRBV29-1 to TRBJ2-5; possibly TRBD2 for D (5 bases). The V end lost 4 bases, the J end lost 3 bases, and 12 bases lay between the germline ends. CDR1 SQVTM and CDR2 ANQGSEA come from the germline V gene. The CDR3 is 13 residues long.

The chain links TRBV15 to TRBJ2-7; D may be TRBD1 (5 bases). V was trimmed by 5 bases and J by 2 bases, leaving 10 bases between them. This CDR3 is 13 amino acids long. CDR1 and CDR2 (germline): LNHNV, YYDKDF (reference sequence). CDR3 region: CATSYKTAYEQYF. The CDR3 DNA reads as TGTGCCACCAGCTATAAGACAGCCTACGAGCAGTACTTC.

The count of this clone is one. This chain links TRBV21-1 with TRBJ2-7; the table's D call, TRBD2, has no DNA check behind it. TRBV21-1 is a recognized pseudogene. The CDR3 contains 8 residues. The CDR3 sequence is CASSRLEF. DNA for the CDR3: TGTGCCAGCAGCCGATTAGAGTTC.

The rearrangement joins TRBV4-1 to TRBJ2-7; possible D gene TRBD2, 6 bases. The CDR3 runs 17 residues. The germline CDR1 and CDR2 sequences are MGHRA and YSYEKL. The germline V and J ends were trimmed by 5 bases and 0 bases, with 20 bases remaining between them. The DNA for the CDR3 is TGCGCCAGCAGCTCACTAAACGCGGGACTGTTCTCCTACGAGCAGTACTTC. Protein sequence: CASSSLNAGLFSYEQYF.

The V gene is TRBV6-1, the J gene TRBJ2-7, with D possibly being TRBD1 (5 bases). V gave up 5 bases and J gave up 2 bases, with 10 bases separating them. The CDR3 sequence is 13 residues long. The germline V gene has CDR1 MNHNS and CDR2 SASEGT. CDR3 coding DNA: TGTGCCAGCAGTATGGACATCACCTACGAGCAGTACTTC. The encoded protein is CASSMDITYEQYF.

V gene TRBV21-1 combines with J gene TRBJ2-3; the table calls TRBD2, which could not be checked here. TRBV21-1 constitutes a pseudogene. The CDR3 has 18 amino acids. Here the CDR3 DNA reads TGTGCCAGCAGCAAAGCCCTTGGTTCGCGCGGTACGGCAGATACGCAGTATTTT. Translated: CASSKALGSRGTADTQYF.

This chain joins TRBV11-2 and TRBJ2-3; a possible D gene is TRBD1 (5 bases). Germline V CDR1 and CDR2: SGHAT, FQNNGV. V shed 5 bases and J shed 4 bases, with 16 bases lying between them. The CDR3 consists of 15 residues. The CDR3 region has the DNA TGTGCCAGCAGCCAAGGGGCAGGGCGAGCAGATACGCAGTATTTT. Translation gives CASSQGAGRADTQYF.

This clone is a singleton in its sample. This sequence joins TRBV27 and TRBJ1-1, with D uncertain. V lost 2 bases, J lost 3 bases, and 10 bases lay in between. Germline V gene lookup returns CDR1 MNHEY and CDR2 SMNVEV (reference sequence). The CDR3 runs to 14 residues. The CDR3, as DNA: TGTGCCAGCAGTTTAAGGGCCTTATACACTGAAGCTTTCTTT. Its protein product is CASSLRALYTEAFF.

The CDR3 sequence is CASSEGQASSYEQYF. In DNA, the CDR3 is TGTGCCAGCAGTGAAGGACAGGCGAGCTCCTACGAGCAGTACTTC. This chain connects TRBV2 to TRBJ2-7, with TRBD1 as a possible D gene (6 bases). This CDR3 is 15 amino acids long. Trimming shortened V by 1 base and J by 0 bases, and 10 bases separated the two germline ends. CDR1 and CDR2 from the germline V gene are SNHLY and FYNNEI.

The chain couples TRBV5-1 to TRBJ2-1; D may be TRBD1 (6 bases). V dropped 0 bases and J dropped 4 bases, with 11 bases sitting between them. Germline V CDR1 and CDR2: SGHRS, YFSETQ. The CDR3 spans 15 residues. The CDR3 reads CASSLAQGRYNEQFF. CDR3 DNA: TGCGCCAGCAGCTTGGCGCAGGGGCGGTACAATGAGCAGTTCTTC.

For this clone: Different DNA sequences within this sample yield the same CDR3. The chain joins TRBV27 to TRBJ2-7; D is perhaps TRBD2 (5 bases). The CDR3 loop spans 14 amino acids. Germline CDR1 reads MNHEY; CDR2 reads SMNVEV (reference sequence). V lost 8 bases and J 0 bases, leaving 14 bases between the germline ends. In DNA form, the CDR3 reads TGTGCCAGCCGACTCTCGGGGTCCTCCTACGAGCAGTACTTC. It translates to CASRLSGSSYEQYF.

The rearrangement uses TRBV6-1 and TRBJ2-5, with D maybe TRBD2 (5 bases). The CDR3 length is 15 residues. V was pared by 5 bases and J by 5 bases, with 18 bases between. Germline V gives CDR1 MNHNS, CDR2 SASEGT. The CDR3 DNA sequence: TGTGCCAGCAGTAAAGGACTGCAGGCGAGGGAGACCCAGTACTTC. Protein: CASSKGLQARETQYF.

Concerning this clone itself: Mismatch with germline at one junction end may stem from a read error. The chain carries TRBV5-6 and TRBJ2-3; D remains unclear. Germline CDR1 reads SGHDT; CDR2 reads YYEEEE. The CDR3 loop spans 12 amino acids. The CDR3 loop reads CASSLSPGTRYF. The CDR3 region has the DNA TGTGCCAGCAGCTTGTCCCCGGGCACGCGGTATTTT.

V is TRBV2 and J is TRBJ2-1, with D possibly TRBD2 on 6 matching bases. Trimming took off 6 bases at V and 3 bases at J, with 12 bases between the two ends. The CDR3 is made up of 14 amino acids. Germline loops: CDR1 SNHLY, CDR2 FYNNEI. The CDR3 nucleotides read TGTGCCAGCAGGATTAGCGGAAACTACAATGAGCAGTTCTTC. It encodes CASRISGNYNEQFF. The whole variable domain, remainder taken from reference TRBV2 and TRBJ2-1, is EPEVTQTPSHQVTQMGQEVILRCVPISNHLYFYWYRQILGQKVEFLVSFYNNEISEKSEIFDDQFSVERPDGSNFTLKIRSTKLEDSAMYFCASRISGNYNEQFFGPGTRLTVL.

The V gene is TRBV13, the J gene TRBJ1-1; 10 bases are a match to TRBD1. The germline gives CDR1 PRHDT, CDR2 FYEKMQ (reference sequence). V shed 6 bases, J shed 3 bases, and the junction held 13 bases outside the gene matches. This CDR3 spans 17 amino acids. CDR3 bases: TGTGCCAGCAGTGGGGGCGAAGACAGGGGGCGCGACACTGAAGCTTTCTTT. Its translation: CASSGGEDRGRDTEAFF.

This clone has only one observation. The genes are TRBV14 and TRBJ1-4; D is ambiguous. Trimming pared 3 bases from V and 13 bases from J, leaving 15 bases between. CDR1 and CDR2 from the germline V gene are SGHDN and FVKESK. The CDR3 loop spans 13 amino acids. DNA for the CDR3: TGTGCCAGCAGCCAGGTTCAGCCGGCGGGACTGTTTTTT. This translates into CASSQVQPAGLFF. Full variable domain (remainder filled in from reference TRBV14 and TRBJ1-4): EAGVTQFPSHSVIEKGQTVTLRCDPISGHDNLYWYRRVMGKEIKFLLHFVKESKQDESGMPNNRFLAERTGGTYSTLKVQPAELEDSGVYFCASSQVQPAGLFFGSGTQLSVL.

This clone has only one observation. The rearrangement joins TRBV7-3 to TRBJ1-3; D not resolved. Germline CDR1 is SGHTA and CDR2 is FQGTGA. The CDR3 spans 18 residues. V lost 1 base and J 0 bases, leaving 16 bases between the germline ends. The CDR3 DNA follows: TGTGCCAGCAGCTTAATCCTTCTTGCAATTCGCTCTGGAAACACCATATATTTT. Its protein product is CASSLILLAIRSGNTIYF.

V usage is TRBV6-4 and J usage is TRBJ1-1; perhaps TRBD1 as D (6 bases). V was shortened by 0 bases and J by 9 bases, with 11 bases between the two germline ends. In germline, CDR1 is MRHNA, CDR2 SNTAGT. CDR3 length: 13 amino acids. The CDR3 region is CASSDSRGRKAFF. Here the CDR3 DNA reads TGTGCCAGCAGTGACTCGCGGGGGCGCAAAGCTTTCTTT.

Concerning this clone: Other nucleotide sequences in the sample specify the same CDR3. This chain joins TRBV14 and TRBJ2-1; unclear D gene. V was shortened by 4 bases and J by 0 bases, with 4 bases between the two germline ends. This CDR3 is 13 amino acids long. Germline CDR1 is SGHDN and CDR2 is FVKESK. The CDR3 DNA sequence: TGTGCCAGCAGCCCTTACTCCTACAATGAGCAGTTCTTC. Protein: CASSPYSYNEQFF.

V is TRBV4-2 and J is TRBJ2-7; D remains ambiguous. V was clipped by 0 bases and J by 9 bases, with 9 bases between them. This CDR3 is 12 amino acids long. Germline lookup yields CDR1 LGHNA and CDR2 YNFKEQ. CDR3 protein: CASSQDRRMQYF. The CDR3 DNA is TGTGCCAGCAGCCAAGATCGGCGGATGCAGTACTTC.

The rearrangement joins TRBV6-4 to TRBJ2-5; maybe TRBD1 (5 bases). The germline V and J ends were trimmed by 5 bases and 9 bases, with 7 bases remaining between them. The CDR3 has 10 residues. Germline CDR1 and CDR2: MRHNA and SNTAGT. The CDR3 reads CASSSRAQYF. Written as DNA, the CDR3 is TGTGCCAGCAGTTCCAGGGCCCAGTACTTC.

The CDR3 nucleotides are TGCGCCAGCACCGGACTAGCGGGAGGTAGAGAGACCCAGTACTTC. Translation gives CASTGLAGGRETQYF. The chain employs TRBV4-1 and TRBJ2-5, with 14 bases fitting TRBD2. CDR1 and CDR2 (germline): MGHRA, YSYEKL. CDR3 length: 15 amino acids. The junction had 5 bases not matched to a gene; V was cut back by 7 bases and J by 4 bases.